Shown below are 19 T cell receptor beta chains from a single sample sequenced in a study of OX40 agonist ivuxolimab in advanced cancers. Some clones are missing from TCRdb's copy, which holds only in-frame ones; the method was immunoSEQ multiplex PCR. Among over 40,000 clones listed, about 88% were seen once. Sample: CD4+ or CD8+ T cells sorted from blood, taken in a trial of the OX40 agonist ivuxolimab. These receptors all come from an adult with an advanced solid tumor such as melanoma, head and neck, liver or kidney cancer.

For the CDR3, the DNA is TGTGCCAGCTCACCACCGAGTCAGCGAGAAGCTTTCTTT. Protein product: CASSPPSQREAFF. The J gene is TRBJ1-1, the V gene TRBV18, with D unresolved. The ends were cut back, 0 bases at V and 8 bases at J, with 10 bases in the middle. Germline V lookup: CDR1 KGHSH, CDR2 LQKENI. This CDR3 comprises 13 residues.

The chain uses TRBV5-1 and TRBJ2-5; D perhaps matches TRBD2 (5 bases). Germline lookup yields CDR1 SGHRS and CDR2 YFSETQ. V lost 1 base, J lost 4 bases, and 11 bases lay in between. This CDR3 contains 14 residues. Here the CDR3 reads CASSLYGRVETQYF. CDR3 bases: TGCGCCAGCAGCTTGTATGGGCGGGTAGAGACCCAGTACTTC.

This chain uses TRBV2 with TRBJ2-3, with unresolved D. Germline V gene lookup returns CDR1 SNHLY and CDR2 FYNNEI. Trimming pared 6 bases from V and 1 base from J, leaving 11 bases between. This CDR3 has 14 amino acids. The CDR3 is CASRWAWGTDTQYF. CDR3 DNA sequence: TGTGCCAGCAGATGGGCATGGGGCACAGATACGCAGTATTTT.

J is TRBJ1-5 and V is TRBV9; D gene uncertain. This CDR3 spans 14 amino acids. V was clipped by 3 bases and J by 6 bases, with 13 bases between them. Germline CDR1 SGDLS, CDR2 YYNGEE. In DNA, the CDR3 is TGTGCCAGCAGCGGCGGAAGCAGTGGTCAGCCCCAGCATTTT. Its translation: CASSGGSSGQPQHF.

The chain has TRBV5-1 and TRBJ1-1; 9 bases line up with TRBD1. CDR1 and CDR2 from the germline V gene are SGHRS and YFSETQ. CDR3 length: 15 amino acids. V was clipped by 4 bases and J by 6 bases; unmatched bases: 10. This CDR3 reads CASSPRQGEGAEAFF. DNA for the CDR3: TGCGCCAGCAGCCCCCGACAGGGGGAAGGAGCTGAAGCTTTCTTT.

The V call is TRBV6-5, the J call TRBJ2-3; TRBD2 matches at 11 bases. Germline V gene lookup returns CDR1 MNHEY and CDR2 SVGAGI. This CDR3 region has 15 residues. V trimming: 6 bases; J trimming: 1 base; junction bases outside the gene matches: 3. CDR3 sequence: CASRVTSGGTDTQYF. The CDR3 DNA follows: TGTGCCAGCAGGGTGACTAGCGGGGGCACAGATACGCAGTATTTT.

V is TRBV27 and J is TRBJ1-5, with D hard to call. The V end was cut by 5 bases, the J end by 0 bases, with 11 bases between. This CDR3 has 15 residues. CDR1 is MNHEY and CDR2 is SMNVEV in the germline V gene (reference sequence). The CDR3 reads CASSPRGFSNQPQHF. The CDR3 coding sequence is TGTGCCAGCAGTCCCCGAGGGTTTAGCAATCAGCCCCAGCATTTT.

The chain recombines TRBV5-1 with TRBJ1-4, with 10 positions matching TRBD1. CDR3 length: 14 amino acids. Trimming at V came to 4 bases and at J to 5 bases, leaving 2 bases not matched to a gene. The germline V gene encodes CDR1 SGHRS and CDR2 YFSETQ. The CDR3 DNA follows: TGCGCCAGCAGCCCGGGACAGGGGAATGAAAAACTGTTTTTT. Protein product: CASSPGQGNEKLFF.

The DNA of the CDR3 is TGTGCCAGTATCCTAGCGGGGGCTAACAATGAGCAGTTCTTC. It translates to CASILAGANNEQFF. The chain combines TRBV28 with TRBJ2-1; 10 bases align to TRBD2. Losses at the gene ends were 9 bases for V and 5 bases for J; bases not matched to a gene: 7. Germline values: CDR1 MDHEN, CDR2 SYDVKM. This CDR3 is 14 amino acids long.

On this clone itself: This sample includes further DNA sequences coding for the same CDR3. The chain joins TRBV5-1 to TRBJ2-2; 7 bases align to TRBD1. The V gene end was trimmed by 4 bases and the J gene end by 2 bases; junction bases not matched to a gene: 5. The germline gives CDR1 SGHRS, CDR2 YFSETQ. The CDR3 sequence is 15 residues long. The DNA of the CDR3 is TGCGCCAGCAGCCTTCGGACAGGCAACACCGGGGAGCTGTTTTTT. Residues: CASSLRTGNTGELFF.

This rearrangement joins TRBV2 to TRBJ1-1, with D tentatively TRBD1 (5 bases). The germline V and J ends were trimmed by 4 bases and 1 base, with 7 bases remaining between them. Per the germline V gene, CDR1 is SNHLY and CDR2 is FYNNEI. The CDR3 runs to 13 residues. The CDR3 region is CASSAGTNTEAFF. CDR3 in DNA: TGTGCCAGCAGTGCTGGGACGAACACTGAAGCTTTCTTT.

This clone was found once. The V and J genes are TRBV6-5 and TRBJ2-2; possible D gene TRBD1, 5 bases. Germline V CDR1 and CDR2: MNHEY, SVGAGI. This CDR3 has 13 amino acids. With 6 bases removed from V and 5 bases from J, the gap between germline ends came to 10 bases. This CDR3 is CASSLRVTGELFF. As DNA, the CDR3 is TGTGCCAGCAGCCTCAGGGTTACCGGGGAGCTGTTTTTT.

This clone appeared a few times. The CDR3 DNA reads as TGTGCCAGCAGTGAGGTGGGAGTAGCGCACACTGAAGCTTTCTTT. Translating gives CASSEVGVAHTEAFF. The V call is TRBV2, the J call TRBJ1-1; D gene unclear. The V end was cut by 3 bases, the J end by 3 bases, with 14 bases between. In germline, CDR1 is SNHLY, CDR2 FYNNEI. The CDR3 consists of 15 residues.

The chain uses TRBV7-9 and TRBJ2-7; tentative D call: TRBD1 (5 bases). The germline gives CDR1 SEHNR, CDR2 FQNEAQ (reference sequence). The CDR3 is 12 amino acids. V was pared by 8 bases and J by 3 bases, with 11 bases between. CDR3 amino acids: CASSKTVYEQYF. For the CDR3, the DNA is TGTGCCAGCTCCAAGACAGTCTACGAGCAGTACTTC. The whole variable domain, remainder taken from reference TRBV7-9 and TRBJ2-7, is DTGVSQNPRHKITKRGQNVTFRCDPISEHNRLYWYRQTLGQGPEFLTYFQNEAQLEKSRLLSDRFSAERPKGSFSTLEIQRTEQGDSAMYLCASSKTVYEQYFGPGTRLTVT.

The V gene is TRBV7-9, the J gene TRBJ2-3; possibly TRBD2 for D (7 bases). The CDR3 is made up of 14 amino acids. Trimming pared 4 bases from V and 4 bases from J, leaving 12 bases between. Per germline, CDR1 SEHNR and CDR2 FQNEAQ (reference sequence). This CDR3 reads CASSSTGGPDTQYF. The DNA for the CDR3 is TGTGCCAGCAGCTCCACGGGGGGCCCAGATACGCAGTATTTT.

The chain combines TRBV29-1 with TRBJ2-7, with TRBD2 identical over 15 bases. V was pared by 7 bases and J by 1 base, with 14 bases of the junction left unmatched. The CDR3 has 18 residues. Germline lookup yields CDR1 SQVTM and CDR2 ANQGSEA. CDR3 nucleotide sequence: TGCAGCGCCCTGGGGGAGGGACTAGCGGGAGGTCCGTCCTACGAGCAGTACTTC. Translated, it gives CSALGEGLAGGPSYEQYF.

The chain recombines TRBV5-1 with TRBJ2-1; D is perhaps TRBD1 or TRBD2 (5 bases each). The V end lost 4 bases, the J end lost 4 bases, and 15 bases lay between the germline ends. Germline CDR1 is SGHRS and CDR2 is YFSETQ. The CDR3 loop spans 15 amino acids. In DNA form, the CDR3 reads TGCGCCAGCAGCCCGGGTGGGACGGAATACAATGAGCAGTTCTTC. Translation gives CASSPGGTEYNEQFF.

The J gene is TRBJ1-4, the V gene TRBV7-9; possible D gene TRBD1, 6 bases. Trimming took off 5 bases at V and 7 bases at J, with 17 bases between the two ends. This CDR3 has 15 amino acids. Germline CDR1 reads SEHNR; CDR2 reads FQNEAQ (reference sequence). CDR3 coding DNA: TGTGCCAGCAGCCCTCAATCGGGGGCGGTTGAAAAACTGTTTTTT. It encodes CASSPQSGAVEKLFF.

The count of this clone is one. The V and J genes are TRBV6-5 and TRBJ2-5, with 8 bases fitting TRBD1. With V trimmed by 0 bases and J by 2 bases, 2 bases remained unmatched. Germline CDR1 MNHEY, CDR2 SVGAGI. The CDR3 is 15 residues long. The CDR3 sequence is CASSYSRTGQETQYF. CDR3 DNA: TGTGCCAGCAGTTACTCGCGGACAGGGCAAGAGACCCAGTACTTC.